Here is one T cell receptor beta chain with its context. This clonotype has at least ten counts. Which antigen it targets is not known. The input lacks base qualities; no much larger clone sits a single base away. The source of the sample is a study of human T cells and chemical hapten exposure (dated by TCRdb to the early 2020s). Broadly, across the study: For sensitization, 2% DPC in acetone was applied to a roughly 2 cm by roughly 2 cm area of upper inner arm skin. Patients additionally received weekly therapeutic DPC doses to the scalp throughout the roughly 25-week study period. Patch testing was performed on the upper back with Finn chambers containing 0.01% DPC, and the patch tests were scored after 6 days according to International Contact Dermatitis Research Group standards. The mostly female patient cohort included alopecia areata with under or over 50% scalp involvement, alopecia totalis and alopecia universalis. Libraries were combined into a pool for sequencing, and differences in TCR yield between samples came mainly from small differences in library volumes within the pool. Peripheral blood TCR repertoire changes were tracked in vivo in alopecia patients during primary and secondary sensitization to the hapten diphenylcyclopropenone (DPC). Patient blood was sampled pre-sensitization (week 0) and at 2, 6 and about 24 weeks after DPC sensitization. Twenty-nine alopecia patients gave blood for TCR sequencing at one to four time points (pre-sensitization, 2, 6 and 24 weeks).

The library was produced with RACE. The instrument given in TCRdb is NextSeq 500. During library preparation, unique molecular identifiers were attached to individual cDNA molecules so that TCRs could be counted in a quantitative, reproducible way. From each blood RNA sample, both TCR alpha and TCR beta chains were sequenced. As for the original processing: A median of about 100,000 TCRs per sample was observed, with a range of about 20,000 to 750,000. V, J and CDR3 annotation of the TCR reads was carried out using the Decombinator software suite. Every sample was subsampled to the same number of TCRs (28,000) for the PS versus PT1 abundance plots. TCRs were defined as expanded if absent before sensitization and observed at least eight times at the 2-week time point. The public reads were reanalyzed by TCRdb: fastp trimming at Q25, MiXCR alignment, in-frame beta chains only. Each CDR3 protein appears once, grouped with its most common genes and DNA. The V and J calls reflect TCRdb's pipeline rather than the authors' work. Counted in this sample were about 40,000 distinct CDR3 sequences; more than 8.5% of them appeared once. The ten largest clonotypes hold 15% of the sample.

The intended sense of this specimen's time point label: patch test 2, 6 weeks after DPC sensitization. The treatment or condition label here, explained by the study, means: therapeutic diphenylcyclopropenone sensitization with weekly scalp DPC. At each patch-test visit, blood was drawn before the patch test was applied. Patients were eligible if aged 18 to 70, diagnosed with alopecia and judged suitable for DPC therapy, and pregnant patients were excluded. Total RNA was extracted from unfractionated whole blood that had been collected in Tempus Blood RNA tubes. Points the paper makes about the study in general: Repeated subsampling changed both the strength of the expansion versus patch-test correlation and the threshold at which that correlation became significant. DPC sensitization did not change the number of TCRs with a frequency above 1 in 1000, and there was no evidence of changes in global repertoire structure. The number of PT1 expanded TCRs positively correlated with patch test score, significant at thresholds 8, 16 and 32 but not 4. Because all patients had alopecia, a presumed autoimmune disease, the immune response of the patients might differ from that of healthy individuals. Significantly more large CDR3 similarity clusters were formed by expanded TCRs than by pre-sensitization or healthy control sets, consistent with antigen-driven responses.

CDR1 and CDR2 (SGHTA, FQGTGA) derive from the germline V gene. After removal of 8 bases from V and 4 bases from J, the junction retains 5 bases not matched to a gene. The CDR3 contains 14 residues, cysteine and phenylalanine counted. Left in the record is the CDR3 DNA by itself, 42 bases read in frame from the first base. The starting material was whole blood, obtained in connection with sensitization to the hapten diphenylcyclopropenone (DPC). This sequence uses TRBV7-3 and TRBJ2-5; TRBD2 matches 12 bases in the middle. The sequence was obtained from a woman in her 40s with alopecia areata. Some clones in this sample may be carry-over from other donors' samples. CDR3 reads: CASSSGGAGETQYF. The DNA is as follows: TGTGCCAGCTCTAGCGGGGGGGCCGGAGAGACCCAGTACTTC.